This T cell receptor beta chain was sequenced in a study of radiotherapy plus CTLA-4 blockade in lung cancer. Looking at the study overall: Disease control was achieved by less than 40% of patients, and objective responses by about 17%. Study conclusions and caveats: Response, reportedly, was best predicted by interferon-beta along with early blood T cell clone dynamics. In blood, tumor-derived TCR clones expanded after radiotherapy plus ipilimumab.

Looked up from germline, CDR1 is MNHEY and CDR2 is SVGAGI. Trimming took off 6 bases at V and 6 bases at J, with 15 bases between the two ends. The length of the CDR3 is 14 residues. Some clones are missing from TCRdb's copy, which holds only in-frame ones; the method was immunoSEQ multiplex PCR. The sample shows roughly 60,000 clones, 60% to 80% of them seen only once. Those patients who had chemo-refractory metastatic non-small-cell lung cancer were given focal radiation along with CTLA-4 blockade through ipilimumab. About this clone: Its antigen remains unknown.

Source: peripheral blood, taken from a patient treated with radiotherapy plus ipilimumab. This chain joins TRBV6-5 and TRBJ1-3, with D maybe TRBD1 (6 bases). The TCR comes from a human donor with non-small cell lung cancer who had a complete response to radiotherapy plus ipilimumab. CDR3 DNA sequence: TGTGCCAGCAGCCCGACAGGCAGGGAAAACACCATATATTTT. Its protein product is CASSPTGRENTIYF.